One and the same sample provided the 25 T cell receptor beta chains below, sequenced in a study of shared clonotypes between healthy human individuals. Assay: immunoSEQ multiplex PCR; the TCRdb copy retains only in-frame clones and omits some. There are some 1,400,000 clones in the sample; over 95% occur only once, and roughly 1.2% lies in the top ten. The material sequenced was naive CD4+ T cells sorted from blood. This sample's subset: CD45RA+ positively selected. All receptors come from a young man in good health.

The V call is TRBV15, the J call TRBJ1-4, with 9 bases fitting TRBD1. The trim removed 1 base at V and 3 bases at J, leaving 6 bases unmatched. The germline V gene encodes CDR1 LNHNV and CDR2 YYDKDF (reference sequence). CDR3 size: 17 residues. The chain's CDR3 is CATSRVNRGLSNEKLFF. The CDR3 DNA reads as TGTGCCACCAGCAGAGTAAACAGGGGGCTGTCTAATGAAAAACTGTTTTTT.

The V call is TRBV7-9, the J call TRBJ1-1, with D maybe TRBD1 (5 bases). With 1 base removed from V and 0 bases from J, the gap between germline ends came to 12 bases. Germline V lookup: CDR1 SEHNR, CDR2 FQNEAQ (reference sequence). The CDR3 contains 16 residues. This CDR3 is CASSLGLGTVNTEAFF. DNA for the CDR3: TGTGCCAGCAGCTTAGGCCTGGGGACGGTGAACACTGAAGCTTTCTTT. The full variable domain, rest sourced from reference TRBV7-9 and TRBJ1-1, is DTGVSQNPRHKITKRGQNVTFRCDPISEHNRLYWYRQTLGQGPEFLTYFQNEAQLEKSRLLSDRFSAERPKGSFSTLEIQRTEQGDSAMYLCASSLGLGTVNTEAFFGQGTRLTVV.

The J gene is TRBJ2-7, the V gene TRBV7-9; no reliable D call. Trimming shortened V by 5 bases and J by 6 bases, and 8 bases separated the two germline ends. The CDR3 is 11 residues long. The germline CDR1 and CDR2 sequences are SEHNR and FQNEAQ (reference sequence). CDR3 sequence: CASSISGEQYF. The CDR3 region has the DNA TGTGCCAGCAGCATCTCCGGCGAGCAGTACTTC.

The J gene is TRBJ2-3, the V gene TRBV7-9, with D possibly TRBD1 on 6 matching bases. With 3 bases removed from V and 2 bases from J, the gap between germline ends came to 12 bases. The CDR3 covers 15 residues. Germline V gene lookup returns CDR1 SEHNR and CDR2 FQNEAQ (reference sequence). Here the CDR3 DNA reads TGTGCCAGCAGCTTCAGCCGGGACAACACAGATACGCAGTATTTT. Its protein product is CASSFSRDNTDTQYF.

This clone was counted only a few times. CDR3 nucleotides: TGTGCCAGCAGTTTACTTGTCTCCGGGGAGCTGTTTTTT. Its translation: CASSLLVSGELFF. V is TRBV28 and J is TRBJ2-2; D is uncertain. From germline, CDR1 is MDHEN and CDR2 SYDVKM. V lost 2 bases to trimming and J lost 6 bases, with 7 bases between them. The length of the CDR3 is 13 residues.

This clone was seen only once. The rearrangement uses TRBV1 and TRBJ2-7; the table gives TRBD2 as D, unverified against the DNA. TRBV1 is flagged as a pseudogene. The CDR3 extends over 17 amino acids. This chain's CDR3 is CTSSQGRDSHSSYEQYF. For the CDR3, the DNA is TGCACCAGCAGCCAAGGCCGGGACTCCCACAGCTCCTACGAGCAGTACTTC.

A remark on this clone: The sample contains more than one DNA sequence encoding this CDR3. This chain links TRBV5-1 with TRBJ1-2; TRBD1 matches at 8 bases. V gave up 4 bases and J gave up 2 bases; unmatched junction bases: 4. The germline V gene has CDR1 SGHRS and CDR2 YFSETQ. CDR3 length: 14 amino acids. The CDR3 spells CASSLGQGNYGYTF. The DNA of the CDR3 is TGCGCCAGCAGCCTCGGACAGGGCAACTATGGCTACACCTTC.

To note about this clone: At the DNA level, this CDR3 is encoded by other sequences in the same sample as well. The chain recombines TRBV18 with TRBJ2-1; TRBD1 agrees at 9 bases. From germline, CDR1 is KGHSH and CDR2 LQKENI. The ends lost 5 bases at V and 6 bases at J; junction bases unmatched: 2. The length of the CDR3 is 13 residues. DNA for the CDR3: TGTGCCAGCTCATCGGACAGGGGCAATGAGCAGTTCTTC. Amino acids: CASSSDRGNEQFF.

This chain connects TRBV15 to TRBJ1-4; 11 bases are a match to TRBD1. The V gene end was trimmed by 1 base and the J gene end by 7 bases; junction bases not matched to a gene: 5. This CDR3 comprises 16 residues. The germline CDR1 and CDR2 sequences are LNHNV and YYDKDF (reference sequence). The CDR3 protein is CATSRGTGGAGEKLFF. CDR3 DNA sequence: TGTGCCACCAGCAGAGGGACAGGGGGCGCAGGTGAAAAACTGTTTTTT.

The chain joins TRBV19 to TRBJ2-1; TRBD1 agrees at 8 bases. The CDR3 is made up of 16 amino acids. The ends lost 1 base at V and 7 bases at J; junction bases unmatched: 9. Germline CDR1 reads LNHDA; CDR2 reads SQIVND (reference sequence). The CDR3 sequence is CASSIVSGTGSNEQFF. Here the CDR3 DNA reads TGTGCCAGTAGTATAGTAAGTGGGACAGGTTCAAATGAGCAGTTCTTC.

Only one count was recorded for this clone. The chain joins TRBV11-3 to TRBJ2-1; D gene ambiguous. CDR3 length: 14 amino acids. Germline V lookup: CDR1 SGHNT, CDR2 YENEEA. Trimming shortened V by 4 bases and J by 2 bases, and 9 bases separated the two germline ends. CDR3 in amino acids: CASSSRLPYNEQFF. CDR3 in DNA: TGTGCCAGCAGCTCGCGACTCCCCTACAATGAGCAGTTCTTC. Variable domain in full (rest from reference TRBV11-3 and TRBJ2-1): EAGVVQSPRYKIIEKKQPVAFWCNPISGHNTLYWYLQNLGQGPELLIRYENEEAVDDSQLPKDRFSAERLKGVDSTLKIQPAELGDSAVYLCASSSRLPYNEQFFGPGTRLTVL.

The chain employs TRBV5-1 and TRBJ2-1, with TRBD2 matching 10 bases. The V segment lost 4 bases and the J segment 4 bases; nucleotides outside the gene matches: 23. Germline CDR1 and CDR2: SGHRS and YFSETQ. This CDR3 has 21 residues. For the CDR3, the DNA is TGCGCCAGCAGCCGACGACCGGTCTTAGCGCGGACTAGCGGAGAATACAATGAGCAGTTCTTC. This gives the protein CASSRRPVLARTSGEYNEQFF.

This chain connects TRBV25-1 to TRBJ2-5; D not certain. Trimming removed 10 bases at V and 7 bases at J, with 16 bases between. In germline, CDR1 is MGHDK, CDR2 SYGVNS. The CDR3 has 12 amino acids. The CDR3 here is CATSPPSGTQYF. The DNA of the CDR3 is TGTGCCACCAGCCCTCCGTCAGGGACCCAGTACTTC. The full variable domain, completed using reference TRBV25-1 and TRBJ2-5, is EADIYQTPRYLVIGTGKKITLECSQTMGHDKMYWYQQDPGMELHLIHYSYGVNSTEKGDLSSESTVSRIRTEHFPLTLESARPSHTSQYLCATSPPSGTQYFGPGTRLLVL.

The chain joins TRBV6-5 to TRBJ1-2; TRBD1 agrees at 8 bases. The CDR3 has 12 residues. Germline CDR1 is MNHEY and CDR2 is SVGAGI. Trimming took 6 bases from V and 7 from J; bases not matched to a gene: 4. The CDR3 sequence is CASRKTGGGYTF. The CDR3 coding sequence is TGTGCCAGCAGAAAAACAGGGGGTGGCTACACCTTC.

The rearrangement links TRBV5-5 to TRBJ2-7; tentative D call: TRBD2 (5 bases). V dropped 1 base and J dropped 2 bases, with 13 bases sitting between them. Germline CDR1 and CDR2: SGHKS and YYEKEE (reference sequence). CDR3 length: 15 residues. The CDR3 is CASSLLPDSPYEQYF. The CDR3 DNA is TGTGCCAGCAGCTTGCTGCCGGACTCCCCCTACGAGCAGTACTTC.

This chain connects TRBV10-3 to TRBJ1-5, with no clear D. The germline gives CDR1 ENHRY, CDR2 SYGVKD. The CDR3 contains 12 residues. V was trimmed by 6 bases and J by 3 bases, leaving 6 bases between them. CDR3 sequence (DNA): TGTGCCATCAGAGCGGACAATCAGCCCCAGCATTTT. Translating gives CAIRADNQPQHF.

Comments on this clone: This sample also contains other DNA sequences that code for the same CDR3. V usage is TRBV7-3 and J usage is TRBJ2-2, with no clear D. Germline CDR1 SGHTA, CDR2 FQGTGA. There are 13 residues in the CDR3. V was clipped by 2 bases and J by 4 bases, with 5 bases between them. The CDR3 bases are TGTGCCAGCAGCTTACGTGGCACCGGGGAGCTGTTTTTT. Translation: CASSLRGTGELFF. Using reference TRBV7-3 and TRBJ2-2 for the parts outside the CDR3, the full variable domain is GAGVSQTPSNKVTEKGKYVELRCDPISGHTALYWYRQSLGQGPEFLIYFQGTGAADDSGLPNDRFFAVRPEGSVSTLKIQRTERGDSAVYLCASSLRGTGELFFGEGSRLTVL.

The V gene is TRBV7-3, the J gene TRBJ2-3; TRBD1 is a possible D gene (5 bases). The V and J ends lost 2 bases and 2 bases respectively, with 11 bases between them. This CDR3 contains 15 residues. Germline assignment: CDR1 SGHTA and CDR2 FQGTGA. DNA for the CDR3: TGTGCCAGCAGCTTATCGGCAGGACACACAGATACGCAGTATTTT. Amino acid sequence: CASSLSAGHTDTQYF. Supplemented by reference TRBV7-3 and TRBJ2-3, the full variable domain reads GAGVSQTPSNKVTEKGKYVELRCDPISGHTALYWYRQSLGQGPEFLIYFQGTGAADDSGLPNDRFFAVRPEGSVSTLKIQRTERGDSAVYLCASSLSAGHTDTQYFGPGTRLTVL.

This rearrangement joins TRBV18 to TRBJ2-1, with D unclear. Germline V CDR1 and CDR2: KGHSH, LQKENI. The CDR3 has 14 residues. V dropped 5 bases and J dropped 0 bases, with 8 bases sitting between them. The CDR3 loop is CASSTESSYNEQFF. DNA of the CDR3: TGTGCCAGCTCAACAGAGAGCTCCTACAATGAGCAGTTCTTC. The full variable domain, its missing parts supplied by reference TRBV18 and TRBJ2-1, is NAGVMQNPRHLVRRRGQEARLRCSPMKGHSHVYWYRQLPEEGLKFMVYLQKENIIDESGMPKERFSAEFPKEGPSILRIQQVVRGDSAAYFCASSTESSYNEQFFGPGTRLTVL.

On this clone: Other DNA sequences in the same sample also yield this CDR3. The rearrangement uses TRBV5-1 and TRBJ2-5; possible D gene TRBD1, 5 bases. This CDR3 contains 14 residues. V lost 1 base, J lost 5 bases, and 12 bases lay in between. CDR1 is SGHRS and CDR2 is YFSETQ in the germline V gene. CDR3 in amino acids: CASSLQGTGETQYF. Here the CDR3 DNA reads TGCGCCAGCAGCTTGCAGGGTACTGGGGAGACCCAGTACTTC.

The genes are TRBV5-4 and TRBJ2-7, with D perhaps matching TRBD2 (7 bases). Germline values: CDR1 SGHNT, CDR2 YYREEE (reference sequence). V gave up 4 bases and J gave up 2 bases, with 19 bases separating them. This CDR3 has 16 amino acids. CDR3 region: CASSGFIQGGPYEQYF. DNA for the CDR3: TGTGCCAGCAGCGGATTTATACAGGGAGGGCCCTACGAGCAGTACTTC. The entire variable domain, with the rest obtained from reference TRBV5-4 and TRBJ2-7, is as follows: ETGVTQSPTHLIKTRGQQVTLRCSSQSGHNTVSWYQQALGQGPQFIFQYYREEENGRGNFPPRFSGLQFPNYSSELNVNALELDDSALYLCASSGFIQGGPYEQYFGPGTRLTVT.

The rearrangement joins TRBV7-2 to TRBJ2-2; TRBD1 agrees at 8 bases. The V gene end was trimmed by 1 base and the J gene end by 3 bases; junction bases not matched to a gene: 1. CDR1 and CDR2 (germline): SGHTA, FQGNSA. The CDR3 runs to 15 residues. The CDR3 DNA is TGTGCCAGCAGCTTAGGACAGGGGTACACCGGGGAGCTGTTTTTT. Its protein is CASSLGQGYTGELFF.

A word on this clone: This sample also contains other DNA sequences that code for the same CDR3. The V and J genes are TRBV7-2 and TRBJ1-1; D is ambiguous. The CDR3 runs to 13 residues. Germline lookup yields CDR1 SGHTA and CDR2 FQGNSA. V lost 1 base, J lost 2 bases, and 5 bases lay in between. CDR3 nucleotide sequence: TGTGCCAGCAGCTTAGACCGAAACACTGAAGCTTTCTTT. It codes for CASSLDRNTEAFF. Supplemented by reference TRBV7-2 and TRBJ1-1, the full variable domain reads GAGVSQSPSNKVTEKGKDVELRCDPISGHTALYWYRQSLGQGLEFLIYFQGNSAPDKSGLPSDRFSAERTGGSVSTLTIQRTQQEDSAVYLCASSLDRNTEAFFGQGTRLTVV.

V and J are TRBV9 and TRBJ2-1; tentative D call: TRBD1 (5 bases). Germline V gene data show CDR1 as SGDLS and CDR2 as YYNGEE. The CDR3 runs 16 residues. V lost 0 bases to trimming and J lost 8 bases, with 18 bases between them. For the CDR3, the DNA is TGTGCCAGCAGCGTAGGAAGTCAGGGTGCTATTTATGAGCAGTTCTTC. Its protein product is CASSVGSQGAIYEQFF.

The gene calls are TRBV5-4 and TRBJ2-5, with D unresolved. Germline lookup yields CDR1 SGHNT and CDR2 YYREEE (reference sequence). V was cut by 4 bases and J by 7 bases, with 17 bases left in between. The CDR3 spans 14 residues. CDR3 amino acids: CASSSLTEGWTQYF. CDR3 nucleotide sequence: TGTGCCAGCAGCAGCCTAACGGAAGGGTGGACCCAGTACTTC.